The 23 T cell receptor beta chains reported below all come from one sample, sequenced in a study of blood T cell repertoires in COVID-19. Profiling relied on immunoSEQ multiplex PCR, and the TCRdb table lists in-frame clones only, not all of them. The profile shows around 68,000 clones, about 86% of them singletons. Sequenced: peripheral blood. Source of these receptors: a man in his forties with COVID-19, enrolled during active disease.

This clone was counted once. The CDR3 DNA reads TGTGCCAGCAGCGTACCCAACACAGATACGCAGTATTTT. Translation: CASSVPNTDTQYF. J is TRBJ2-3 and V is TRBV9; D call uncertain. Between the trimmed V and J ends, which lost 1 base and 2 bases, there was a span of 5 bases. Germline values: CDR1 SGDLS, CDR2 YYNGEE. This CDR3 is 13 amino acids long.

CDR3 in amino acids: CASSLTVPTDEQYF. The CDR3, as DNA: TGCGCCAGCAGCTTGACAGTGCCCACGGACGAGCAGTACTTC. J is TRBJ2-7 and V is TRBV5-1; no clear D gene. There are 14 residues in the CDR3. The V gene's germline CDR1 is SGHRS and CDR2 YFSETQ. The V end lost 1 base, the J end lost 5 bases, and 13 bases lay between the germline ends.

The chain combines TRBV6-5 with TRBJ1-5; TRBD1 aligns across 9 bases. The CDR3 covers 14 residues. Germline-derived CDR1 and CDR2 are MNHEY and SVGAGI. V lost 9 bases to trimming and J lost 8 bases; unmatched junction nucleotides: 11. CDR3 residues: CASSRDRDMKPQHF. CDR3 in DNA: TGTGCCAGTTCCCGGGACAGGGACATGAAGCCCCAGCATTTT.

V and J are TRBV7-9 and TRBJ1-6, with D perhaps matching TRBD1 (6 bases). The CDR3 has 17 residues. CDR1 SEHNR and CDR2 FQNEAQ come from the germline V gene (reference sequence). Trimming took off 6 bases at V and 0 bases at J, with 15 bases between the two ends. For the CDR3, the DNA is TGTGCCAGCAGACGCGACAGGTTCAGCTCCTATAATTCACCCCTCCACTTT. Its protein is CASRRDRFSSYNSPLHF.

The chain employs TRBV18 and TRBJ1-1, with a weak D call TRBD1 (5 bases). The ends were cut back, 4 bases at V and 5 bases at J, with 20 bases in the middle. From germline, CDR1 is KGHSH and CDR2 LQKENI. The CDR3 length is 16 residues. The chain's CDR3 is CASSLTEQVVGTEAFF. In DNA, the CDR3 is TGTGCCAGCTCACTAACCGAACAGGTGGTTGGTACTGAAGCTTTCTTT.

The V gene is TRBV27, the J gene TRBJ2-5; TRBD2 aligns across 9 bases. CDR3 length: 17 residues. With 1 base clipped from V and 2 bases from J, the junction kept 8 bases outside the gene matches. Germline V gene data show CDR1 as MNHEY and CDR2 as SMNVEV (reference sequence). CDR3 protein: CASSLLASGNYQETQYF. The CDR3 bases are TGTGCCAGCAGTTTATTGGCTAGCGGGAACTATCAAGAGACCCAGTACTTC.

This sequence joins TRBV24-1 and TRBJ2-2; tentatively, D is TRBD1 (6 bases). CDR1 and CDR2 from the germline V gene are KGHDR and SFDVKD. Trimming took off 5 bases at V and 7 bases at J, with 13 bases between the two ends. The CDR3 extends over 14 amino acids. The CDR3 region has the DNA TGTGCCACCAGTGGTAACAGGGTAGGCGGGGAGCTGTTTTTT. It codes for CATSGNRVGGELFF.

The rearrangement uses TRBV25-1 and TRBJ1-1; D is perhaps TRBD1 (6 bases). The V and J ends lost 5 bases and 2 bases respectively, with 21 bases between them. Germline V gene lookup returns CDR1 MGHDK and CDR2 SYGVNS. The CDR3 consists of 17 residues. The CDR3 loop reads CASSSHYSGTLNTEAFF. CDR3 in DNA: TGTGCCAGCAGTTCCCATTACTCCGGGACACTAAACACTGAAGCTTTCTTT.

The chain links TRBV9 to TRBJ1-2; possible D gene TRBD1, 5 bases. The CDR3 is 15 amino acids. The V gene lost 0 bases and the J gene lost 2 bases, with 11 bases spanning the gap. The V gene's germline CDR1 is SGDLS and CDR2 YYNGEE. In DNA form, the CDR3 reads TGTGCCAGCAGCGTAGTCCCCGGACAAAACTATGGCTACACCTTC. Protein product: CASSVVPGQNYGYTF.

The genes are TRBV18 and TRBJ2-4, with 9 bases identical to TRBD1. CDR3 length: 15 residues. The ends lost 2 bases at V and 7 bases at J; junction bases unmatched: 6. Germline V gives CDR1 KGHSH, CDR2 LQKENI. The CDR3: CASSPGQGRSNIQYF. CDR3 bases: TGTGCCAGCTCACCAGGACAGGGGAGGTCCAACATTCAGTACTTC.

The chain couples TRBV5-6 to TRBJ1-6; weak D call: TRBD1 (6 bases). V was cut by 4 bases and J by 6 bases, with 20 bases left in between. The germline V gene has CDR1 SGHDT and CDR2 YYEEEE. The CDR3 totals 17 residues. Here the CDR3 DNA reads TGTGCCAGCAGCCTACTGTCAGGGGCAGTTGTTAATTCACCCCTCCACTTT. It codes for CASSLLSGAVVNSPLHF.

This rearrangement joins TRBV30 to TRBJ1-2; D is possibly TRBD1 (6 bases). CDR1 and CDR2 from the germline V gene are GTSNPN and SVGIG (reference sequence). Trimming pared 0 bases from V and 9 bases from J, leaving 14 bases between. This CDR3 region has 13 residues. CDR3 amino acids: CAWSVEQGIRYTF. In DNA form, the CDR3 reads TGTGCCTGGAGTGTGGAACAGGGCATCCGCTACACCTTC.

CDR3 region: CASRSNQPQHF. Written as DNA, the CDR3 is TGTGCCAGCAGATCGAATCAGCCCCAGCATTTT. This chain connects TRBV28 to TRBJ1-5; D is uncertain. Germline lookup yields CDR1 MDHEN and CDR2 SYDVKM. This CDR3 contains 11 residues. The ends were cut back, 6 bases at V and 4 bases at J, with 4 bases in the middle.

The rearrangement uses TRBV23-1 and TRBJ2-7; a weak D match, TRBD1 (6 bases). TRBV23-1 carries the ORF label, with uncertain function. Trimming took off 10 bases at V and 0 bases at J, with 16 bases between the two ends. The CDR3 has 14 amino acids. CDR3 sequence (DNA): TGCGCCACGTCGGAGGACAGATGCTCCTACGAGCAGTACTTC. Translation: CATSEDRCSYEQYF.

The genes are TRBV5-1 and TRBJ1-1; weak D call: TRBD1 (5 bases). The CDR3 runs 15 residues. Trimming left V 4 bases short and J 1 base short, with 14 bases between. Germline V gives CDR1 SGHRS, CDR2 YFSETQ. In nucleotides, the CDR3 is TGCGCCAGCAGCGGGACTCGAGCGGGGAACACTGAAGCTTTCTTT. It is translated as CASSGTRAGNTEAFF.

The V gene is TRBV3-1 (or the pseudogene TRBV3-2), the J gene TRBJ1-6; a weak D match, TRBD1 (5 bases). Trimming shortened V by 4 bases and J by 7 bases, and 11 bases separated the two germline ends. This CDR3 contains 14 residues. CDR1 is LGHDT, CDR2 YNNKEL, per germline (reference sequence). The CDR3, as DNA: TGTGCCAGCAGCCGCCAGGAGGGGAATTCACCCCTCCACTTT. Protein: CASSRQEGNSPLHF.

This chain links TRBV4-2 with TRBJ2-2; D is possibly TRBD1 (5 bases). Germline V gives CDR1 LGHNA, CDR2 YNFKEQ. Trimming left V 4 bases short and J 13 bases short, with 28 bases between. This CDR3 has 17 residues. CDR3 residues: CASSPRRDAPLTGGLFF. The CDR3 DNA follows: TGTGCCAGCAGCCCACGCAGGGATGCTCCCCTAACCGGTGGGCTGTTTTTT.

For the CDR3, the DNA is TGTGCCATCAGCAAAGGACAGGCCCTATCGGATCAGCCCCAGCATTTT. It yields the protein CAISKGQALSDQPQHF. The rearrangement links TRBV10-3 to TRBJ1-5; 7 nucleotides match TRBD1. The CDR3 is 16 amino acids. Unmatched junction bases numbered 13, after V lost 6 bases and J lost 5 bases. From germline, CDR1 is ENHRY and CDR2 SYGVKD.

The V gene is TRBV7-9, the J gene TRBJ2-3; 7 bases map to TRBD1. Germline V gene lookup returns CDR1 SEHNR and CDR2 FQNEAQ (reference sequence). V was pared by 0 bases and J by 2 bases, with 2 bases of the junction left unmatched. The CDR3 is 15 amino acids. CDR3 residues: CASSLAGGDTDTQYF. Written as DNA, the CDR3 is TGTGCCAGCAGCTTAGCAGGGGGCGACACAGATACGCAGTATTTT.

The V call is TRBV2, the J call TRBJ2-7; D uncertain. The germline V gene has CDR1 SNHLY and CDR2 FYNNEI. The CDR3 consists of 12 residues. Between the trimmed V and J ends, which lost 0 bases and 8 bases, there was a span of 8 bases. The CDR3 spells CASSEAAEQQYF. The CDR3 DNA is TGTGCCAGCAGTGAAGCGGCGGAACAGCAGTACTTC.

The CDR3 sequence: CASSETGPNTEAFF. As DNA, the CDR3 is TGTGCCAGCAGCGAGACAGGGCCGAACACTGAAGCTTTCTTT. The chain couples TRBV6-5 to TRBJ1-1; 7 bases are a match to TRBD1. The CDR3 is made up of 14 amino acids. Germline CDR1 is MNHEY and CDR2 is SVGAGI. The V and J ends lost 6 bases and 1 base, in that order; junction bases with no gene match: 5.

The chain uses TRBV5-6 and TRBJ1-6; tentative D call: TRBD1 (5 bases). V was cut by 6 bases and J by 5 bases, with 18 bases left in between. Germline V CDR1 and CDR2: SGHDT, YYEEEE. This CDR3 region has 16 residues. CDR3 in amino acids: CASKKQVFANNSPLHF. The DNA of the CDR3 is TGTGCCAGCAAGAAACAGGTCTTTGCGAATAATTCACCCCTCCACTTT.

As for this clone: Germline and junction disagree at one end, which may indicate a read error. The CDR3: CPWHEQYF. CDR3 DNA sequence: TGCCCCTGGCACGAGCAGTACTTC. The V and J genes are TRBV27 and TRBJ2-7; D unclear. The CDR3 spans 8 residues. Germline-derived CDR1 and CDR2 are MNHEY and SMNVEV (reference sequence).